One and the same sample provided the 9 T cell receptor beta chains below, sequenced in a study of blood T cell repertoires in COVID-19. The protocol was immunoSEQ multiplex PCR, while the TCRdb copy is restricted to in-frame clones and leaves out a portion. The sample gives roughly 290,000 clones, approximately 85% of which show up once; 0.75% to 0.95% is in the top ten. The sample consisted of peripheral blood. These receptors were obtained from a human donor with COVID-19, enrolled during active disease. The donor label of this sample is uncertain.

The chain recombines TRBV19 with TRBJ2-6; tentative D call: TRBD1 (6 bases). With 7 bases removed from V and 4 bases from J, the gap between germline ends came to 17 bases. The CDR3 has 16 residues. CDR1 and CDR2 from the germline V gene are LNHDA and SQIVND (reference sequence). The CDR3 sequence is CASTQDSGVGANVLTF. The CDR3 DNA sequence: TGTGCCAGTACCCAAGACTCAGGGGTCGGGGCCAACGTCCTGACTTTC.

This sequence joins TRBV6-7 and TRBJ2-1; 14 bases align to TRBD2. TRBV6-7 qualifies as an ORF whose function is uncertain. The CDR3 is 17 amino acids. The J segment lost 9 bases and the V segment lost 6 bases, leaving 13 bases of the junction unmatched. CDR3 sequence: CASRPRGTSGRTGEQFF. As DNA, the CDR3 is TGTGCCAGCAGACCTCGTGGGACTAGCGGGAGAACAGGTGAGCAGTTCTTC.

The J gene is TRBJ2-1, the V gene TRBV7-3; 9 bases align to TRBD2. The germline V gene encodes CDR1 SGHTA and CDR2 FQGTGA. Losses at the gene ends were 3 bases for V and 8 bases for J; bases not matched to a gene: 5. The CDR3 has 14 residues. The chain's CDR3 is CASSFSRTSDEQFF. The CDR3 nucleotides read TGTGCCAGCAGCTTTAGCCGGACTAGCGATGAGCAGTTCTTC.

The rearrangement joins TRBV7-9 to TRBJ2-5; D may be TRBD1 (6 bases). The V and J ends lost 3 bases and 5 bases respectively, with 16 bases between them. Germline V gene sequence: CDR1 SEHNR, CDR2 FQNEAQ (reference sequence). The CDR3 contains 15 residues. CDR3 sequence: CASSLGDTVGETQYF. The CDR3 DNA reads TGTGCCAGCAGCTTGGGGGACACCGTAGGGGAGACCCAGTACTTC.

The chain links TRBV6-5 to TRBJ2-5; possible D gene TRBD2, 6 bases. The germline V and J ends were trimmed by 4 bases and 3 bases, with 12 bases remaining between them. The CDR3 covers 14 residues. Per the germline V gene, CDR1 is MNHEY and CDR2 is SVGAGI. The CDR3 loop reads CASSSSGTEETQYF. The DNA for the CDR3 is TGTGCCAGCAGTTCTTCCGGGACTGAAGAGACCCAGTACTTC.

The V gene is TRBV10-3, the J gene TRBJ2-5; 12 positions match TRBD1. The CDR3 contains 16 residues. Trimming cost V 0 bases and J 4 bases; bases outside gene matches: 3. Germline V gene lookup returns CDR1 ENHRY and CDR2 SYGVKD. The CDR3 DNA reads TGTGCCATCAGTGAGTCCGGGACAGGGGGCGGAGAGACCCAGTACTTC. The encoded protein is CAISESGTGGGETQYF.

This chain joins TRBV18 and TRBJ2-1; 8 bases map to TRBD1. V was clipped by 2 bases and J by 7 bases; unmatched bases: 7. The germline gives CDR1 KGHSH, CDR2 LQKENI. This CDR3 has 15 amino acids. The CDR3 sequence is CASSPGVWDRNEQFF. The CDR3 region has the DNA TGTGCCAGCTCACCAGGGGTTTGGGACAGGAATGAGCAGTTCTTC.

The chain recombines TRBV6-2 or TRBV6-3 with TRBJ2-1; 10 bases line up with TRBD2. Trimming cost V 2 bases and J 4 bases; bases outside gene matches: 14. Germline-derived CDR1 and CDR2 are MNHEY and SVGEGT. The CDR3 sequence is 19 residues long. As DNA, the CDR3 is TGTGCCAGCAGTTACAACGAGGCGGTGCTAGCGGGGGATTACAATGAGCAGTTCTTC. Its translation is CASSYNEAVLAGDYNEQFF.

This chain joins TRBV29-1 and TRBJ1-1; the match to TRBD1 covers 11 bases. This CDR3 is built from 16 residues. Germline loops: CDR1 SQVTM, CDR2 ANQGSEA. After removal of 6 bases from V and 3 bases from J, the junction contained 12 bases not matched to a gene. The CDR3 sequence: CSVDGQGAGWDTEAFF. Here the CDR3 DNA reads TGCAGCGTAGACGGACAGGGGGCGGGATGGGACACTGAAGCTTTCTTT.